This T cell receptor beta chain was obtained from a study of blood T cell repertoires in COVID-19. V trimming: 3 bases; J trimming: 8 bases; junction bases outside the gene matches: 3. CDR3 length: 12 amino acids. Germline CDR1 SGDLS, CDR2 YYNGEE. Assay: immunoSEQ multiplex PCR; the TCRdb copy retains only in-frame clones and omits some. Of 40,000 to 60,000 clones listed, approximately 80% were seen once; the top ten hold less than 10%. The rearrangement uses TRBV9 and TRBJ2-7; the match to TRBD1 covers 9 bases. The sample comprised peripheral blood. The source of this sequence is a human donor in a cohort sampled during active COVID-19. This CDR3 reads CASSADRGQQYF. DNA of the CDR3: TGTGCCAGCAGCGCGGACAGGGGACAGCAGTACTTC.